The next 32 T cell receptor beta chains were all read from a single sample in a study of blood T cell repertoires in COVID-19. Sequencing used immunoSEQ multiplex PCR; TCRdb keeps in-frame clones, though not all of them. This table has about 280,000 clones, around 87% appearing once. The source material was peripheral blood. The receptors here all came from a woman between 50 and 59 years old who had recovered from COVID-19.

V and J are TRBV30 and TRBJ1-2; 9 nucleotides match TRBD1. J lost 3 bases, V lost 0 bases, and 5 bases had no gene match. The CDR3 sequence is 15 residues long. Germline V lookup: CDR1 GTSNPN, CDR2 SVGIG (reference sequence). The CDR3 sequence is CAWSVRGQGHYGYTF. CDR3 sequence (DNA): TGTGCCTGGAGTGTTCGGGGACAGGGCCACTATGGCTACACCTTC.

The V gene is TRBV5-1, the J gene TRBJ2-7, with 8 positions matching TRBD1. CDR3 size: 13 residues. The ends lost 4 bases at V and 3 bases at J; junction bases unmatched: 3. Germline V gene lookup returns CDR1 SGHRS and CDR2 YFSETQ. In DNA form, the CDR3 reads TGCGCCAGCAGCCTAACAGGGGGCTACGAGCAGTACTTC. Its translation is CASSLTGGYEQYF.

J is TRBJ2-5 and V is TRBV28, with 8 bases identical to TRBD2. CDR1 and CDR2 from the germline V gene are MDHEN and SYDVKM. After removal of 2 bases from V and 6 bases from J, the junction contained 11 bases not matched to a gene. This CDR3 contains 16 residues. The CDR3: CASSLIGIAGTQTQYF. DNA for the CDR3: TGTGCCAGCAGTTTAATTGGGATAGCGGGAACACAGACCCAGTACTTC.

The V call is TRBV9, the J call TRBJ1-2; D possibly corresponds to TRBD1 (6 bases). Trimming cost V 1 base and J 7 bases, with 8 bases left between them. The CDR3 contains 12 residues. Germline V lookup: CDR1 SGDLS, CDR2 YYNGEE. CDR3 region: CASSVQGFGYTF. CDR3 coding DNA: TGTGCCAGCAGCGTACAGGGGTTTGGCTACACCTTC.

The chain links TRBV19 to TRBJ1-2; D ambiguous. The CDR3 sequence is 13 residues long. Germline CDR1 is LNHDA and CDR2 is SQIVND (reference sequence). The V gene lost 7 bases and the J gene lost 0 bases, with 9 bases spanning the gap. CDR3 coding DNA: TGTGCCAGTACCGGTCAAGCTAACTATGGCTACACCTTC. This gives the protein CASTGQANYGYTF.

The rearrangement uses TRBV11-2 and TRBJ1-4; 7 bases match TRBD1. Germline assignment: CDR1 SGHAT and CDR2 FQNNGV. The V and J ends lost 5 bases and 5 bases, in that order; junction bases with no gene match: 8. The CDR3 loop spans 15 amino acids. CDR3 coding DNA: TGTGCCAGCAGCCCCCCGGGACAGTTCAATGAAAAACTGTTTTTT. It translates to CASSPPGQFNEKLFF. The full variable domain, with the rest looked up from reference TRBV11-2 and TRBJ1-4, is EAGVAQSPRYKIIEKRQSVAFWCNPISGHATLYWYQQILGQGPKLLIQFQNNGVVDDSQLPKDRFSAERLKGVDSTLKIQPAKLEDSAVYLCASSPPGQFNEKLFFGSGTQLSVL.

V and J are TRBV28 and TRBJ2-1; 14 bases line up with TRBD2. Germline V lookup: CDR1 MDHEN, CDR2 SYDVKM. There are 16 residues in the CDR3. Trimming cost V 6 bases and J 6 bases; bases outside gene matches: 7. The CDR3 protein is CASSPIGLAGGNEQFF. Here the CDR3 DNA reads TGTGCCAGCAGCCCTATCGGACTAGCGGGAGGCAATGAGCAGTTCTTC.

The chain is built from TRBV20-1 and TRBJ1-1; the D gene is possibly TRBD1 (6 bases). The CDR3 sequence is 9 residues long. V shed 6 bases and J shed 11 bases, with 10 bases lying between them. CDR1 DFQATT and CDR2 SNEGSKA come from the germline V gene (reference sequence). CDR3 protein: CSAGGVAFF. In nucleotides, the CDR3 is TGCAGTGCAGGGGGAGTCGCTTTCTTT.

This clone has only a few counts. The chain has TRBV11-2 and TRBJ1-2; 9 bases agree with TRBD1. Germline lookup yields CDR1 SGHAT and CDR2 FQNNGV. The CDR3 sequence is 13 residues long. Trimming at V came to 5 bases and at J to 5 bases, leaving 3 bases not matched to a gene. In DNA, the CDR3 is TGTGCCAGCAGCCCCGGACAGGGGTATGGCTACACCTTC. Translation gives CASSPGQGYGYTF.

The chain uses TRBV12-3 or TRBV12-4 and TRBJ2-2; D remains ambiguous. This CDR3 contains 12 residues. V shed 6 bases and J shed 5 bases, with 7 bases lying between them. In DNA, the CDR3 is TGTGCCAGCAGCCAACGGACCGGGGAGCTGTTTTTT. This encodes CASSQRTGELFF.

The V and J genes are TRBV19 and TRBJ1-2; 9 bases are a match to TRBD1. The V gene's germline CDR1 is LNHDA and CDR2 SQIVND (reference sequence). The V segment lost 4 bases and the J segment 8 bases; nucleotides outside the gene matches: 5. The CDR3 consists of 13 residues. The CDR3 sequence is CASSRTGVDGYTF. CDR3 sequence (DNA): TGTGCCAGTAGTAGGACAGGGGTAGACGGCTACACCTTC. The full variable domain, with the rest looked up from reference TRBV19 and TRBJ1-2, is DGGITQSPKYLFRKEGQNVTLSCEQNLNHDAMYWYRQDPGQGLRLIYYSQIVNDFQKGDIAEGYSVSREKKESFPLTVTSAQKNPTAFYLCASSRTGVDGYTFGSGTRLTVV.

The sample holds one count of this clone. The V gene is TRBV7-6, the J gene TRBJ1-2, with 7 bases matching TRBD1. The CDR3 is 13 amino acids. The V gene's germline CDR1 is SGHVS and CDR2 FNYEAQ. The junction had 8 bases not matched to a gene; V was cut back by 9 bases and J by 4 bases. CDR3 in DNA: TGTGCCAGTAGTTTAGGGGGCAGCTATGGCTACACCTTC. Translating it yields CASSLGGSYGYTF. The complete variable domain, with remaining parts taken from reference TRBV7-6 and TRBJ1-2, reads GAGVSQSPRYKVTKRGQDVALRCDPISGHVSLYWYRQALGQGPEFLTYFNYEAQQDKSGLPNDRFSAERPEGSISTLTIQRTEQRDSAMYRCASSLGGSYGYTFGSGTRLTVV.

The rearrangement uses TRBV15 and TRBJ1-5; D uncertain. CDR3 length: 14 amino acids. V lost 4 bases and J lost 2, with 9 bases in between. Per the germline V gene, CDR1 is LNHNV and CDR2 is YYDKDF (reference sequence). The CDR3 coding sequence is TGTGCCACCAGCATCGCACGGGGCAATCAGCCCCAGCATTTT. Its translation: CATSIARGNQPQHF. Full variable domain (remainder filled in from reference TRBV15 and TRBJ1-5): DAMVIQNPRYQVTQFGKPVTLSCSQTLNHNVMYWYQQKSSQAPKLLFHYYDKDFNNEADTPDNFQSRRPNTSFCFLDIRSPGLGDTAMYLCATSIARGNQPQHFGDGTRLSIL.

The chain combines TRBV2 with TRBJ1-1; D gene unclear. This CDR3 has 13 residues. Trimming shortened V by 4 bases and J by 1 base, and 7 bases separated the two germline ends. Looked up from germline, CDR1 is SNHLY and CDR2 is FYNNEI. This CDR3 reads CASSGDSNTEAFF. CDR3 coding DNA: TGTGCCAGCAGTGGAGACTCGAACACTGAAGCTTTCTTT.

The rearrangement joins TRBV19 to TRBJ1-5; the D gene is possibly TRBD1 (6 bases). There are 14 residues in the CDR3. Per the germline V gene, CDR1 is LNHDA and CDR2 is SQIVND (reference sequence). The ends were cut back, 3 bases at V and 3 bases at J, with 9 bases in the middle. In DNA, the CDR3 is TGTGCCAGTAGTATTGAGGGACACAATCAGCCCCAGCATTTT. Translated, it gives CASSIEGHNQPQHF.

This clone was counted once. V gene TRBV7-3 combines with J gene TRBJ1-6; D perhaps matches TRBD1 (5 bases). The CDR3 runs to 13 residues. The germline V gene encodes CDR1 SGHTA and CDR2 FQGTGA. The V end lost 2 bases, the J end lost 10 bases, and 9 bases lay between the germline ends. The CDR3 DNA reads TGTGCCAGCAGCTTAGTCCAGGGATCACCCCTCCACTTT. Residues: CASSLVQGSPLHF.

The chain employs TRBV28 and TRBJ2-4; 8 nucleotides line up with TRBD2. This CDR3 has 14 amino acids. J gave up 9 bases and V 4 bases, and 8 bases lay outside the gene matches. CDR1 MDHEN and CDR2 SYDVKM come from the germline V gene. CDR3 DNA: TGTGCCAGCAGTTCGGGACTAGGACGACGCATTCAGTACTTC. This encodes CASSSGLGRRIQYF.

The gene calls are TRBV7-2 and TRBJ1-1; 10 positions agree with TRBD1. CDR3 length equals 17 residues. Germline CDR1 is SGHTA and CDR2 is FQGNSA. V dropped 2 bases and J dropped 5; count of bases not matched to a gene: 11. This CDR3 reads CASSLSTRTGGKTEAFF. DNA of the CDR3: TGTGCCAGCAGCTTAAGCACCCGGACAGGGGGTAAGACTGAAGCTTTCTTT. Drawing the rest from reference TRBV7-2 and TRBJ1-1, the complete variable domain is GAGVSQSPSNKVTEKGKDVELRCDPISGHTALYWYRQSLGQGLEFLIYFQGNSAPDKSGLPSDRFSAERTGGSVSTLTIQRTQQEDSAVYLCASSLSTRTGGKTEAFFGQGTRLTVV.

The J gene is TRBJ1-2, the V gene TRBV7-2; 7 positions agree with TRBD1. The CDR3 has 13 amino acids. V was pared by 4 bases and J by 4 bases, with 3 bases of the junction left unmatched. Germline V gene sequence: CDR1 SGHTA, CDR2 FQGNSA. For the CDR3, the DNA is TGTGCCAGCAGCTCCACAGGGGTCTATGGCTACACCTTC. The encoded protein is CASSSTGVYGYTF.

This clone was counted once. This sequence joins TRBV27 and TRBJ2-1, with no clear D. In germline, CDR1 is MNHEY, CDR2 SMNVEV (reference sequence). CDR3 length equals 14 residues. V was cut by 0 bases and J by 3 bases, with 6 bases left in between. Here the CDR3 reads CASSLSPLYNEQFF. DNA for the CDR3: TGTGCCAGCAGTTTATCTCCTCTCTACAATGAGCAGTTCTTC.

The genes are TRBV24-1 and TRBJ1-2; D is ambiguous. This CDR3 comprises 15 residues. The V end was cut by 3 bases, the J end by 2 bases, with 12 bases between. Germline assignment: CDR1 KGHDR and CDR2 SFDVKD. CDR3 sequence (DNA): TGTGCCACCAGTGATCAGGAAGACGGCAACTATGGCTACACCTTC. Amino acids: CATSDQEDGNYGYTF.

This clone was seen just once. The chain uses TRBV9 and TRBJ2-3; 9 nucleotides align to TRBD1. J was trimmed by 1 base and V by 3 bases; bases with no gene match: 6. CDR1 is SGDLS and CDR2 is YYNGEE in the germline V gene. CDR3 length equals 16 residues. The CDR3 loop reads CASSATGGPGTDTQYF. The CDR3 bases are TGTGCCAGCAGCGCAACAGGGGGCCCGGGCACAGATACGCAGTATTTT.

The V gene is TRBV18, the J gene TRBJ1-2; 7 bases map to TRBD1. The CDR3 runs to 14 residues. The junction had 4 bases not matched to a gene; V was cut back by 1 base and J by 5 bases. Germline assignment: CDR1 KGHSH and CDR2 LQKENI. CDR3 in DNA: TGTGCCAGCTCACCACTGGCGACAGGGTATGGCTACACCTTC. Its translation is CASSPLATGYGYTF.

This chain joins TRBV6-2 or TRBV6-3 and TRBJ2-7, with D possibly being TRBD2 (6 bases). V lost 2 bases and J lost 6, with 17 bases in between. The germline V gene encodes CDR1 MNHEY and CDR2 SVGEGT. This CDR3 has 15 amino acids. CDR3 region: CASSYRGGGPSEQYF. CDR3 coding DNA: TGTGCCAGCAGTTACCGCGGCGGAGGGCCCTCCGAGCAGTACTTC.

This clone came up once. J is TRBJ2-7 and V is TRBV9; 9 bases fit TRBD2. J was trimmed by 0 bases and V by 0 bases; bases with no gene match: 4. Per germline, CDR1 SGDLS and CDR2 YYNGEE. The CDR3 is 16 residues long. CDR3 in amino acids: CASSVGSGRPSYEQYF. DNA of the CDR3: TGTGCCAGCAGCGTAGGAAGCGGGAGGCCCTCCTACGAGCAGTACTTC.

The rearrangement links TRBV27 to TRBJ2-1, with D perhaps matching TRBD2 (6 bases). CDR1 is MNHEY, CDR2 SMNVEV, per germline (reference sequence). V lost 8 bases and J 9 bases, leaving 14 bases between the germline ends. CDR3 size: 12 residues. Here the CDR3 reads CASGEAKGEQFF. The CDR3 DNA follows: TGTGCCAGCGGGGAGGCGAAAGGTGAGCAGTTCTTC.

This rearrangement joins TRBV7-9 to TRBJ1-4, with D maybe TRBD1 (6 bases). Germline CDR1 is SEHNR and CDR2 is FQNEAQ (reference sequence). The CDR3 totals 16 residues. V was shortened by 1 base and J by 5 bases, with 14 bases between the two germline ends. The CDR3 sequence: CASSLGGHDSNEKLFF. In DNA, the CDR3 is TGTGCCAGCAGCTTAGGGGGACACGACTCCAATGAAAAACTGTTTTTT. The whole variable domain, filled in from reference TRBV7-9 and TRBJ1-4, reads DTGVSQNPRHKITKRGQNVTFRCDPISEHNRLYWYRQTLGQGPEFLTYFQNEAQLEKSRLLSDRFSAERPKGSFSTLEIQRTEQGDSAMYLCASSLGGHDSNEKLFFGSGTQLSVL.

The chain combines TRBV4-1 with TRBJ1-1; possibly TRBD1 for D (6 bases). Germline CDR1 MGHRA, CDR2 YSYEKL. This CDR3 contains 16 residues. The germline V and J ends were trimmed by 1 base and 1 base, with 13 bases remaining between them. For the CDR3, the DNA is TGCGCCAGCAGCCAAGCGACAGGCGTGACGAACACTGAAGCTTTCTTT. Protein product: CASSQATGVTNTEAFF.

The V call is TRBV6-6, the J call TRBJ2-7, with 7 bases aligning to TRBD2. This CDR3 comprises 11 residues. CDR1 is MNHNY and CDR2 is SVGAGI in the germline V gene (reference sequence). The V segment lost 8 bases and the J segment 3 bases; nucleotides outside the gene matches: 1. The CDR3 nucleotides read TGTGCCAGCCAGCGGGGCTACGAGCAGTACTTC. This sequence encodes CASQRGYEQYF.

The CDR3 here is CSVDIAGGYEQYF. In nucleotides, the CDR3 is TGCAGCGTTGATATTGCAGGGGGGTACGAGCAGTACTTC. This rearrangement joins TRBV29-1 to TRBJ2-7; tentative D call: TRBD1 (7 bases). The germline gives CDR1 SQVTM, CDR2 ANQGSEA. This CDR3 contains 13 residues. V lost 3 bases and J lost 4, with 13 bases in between.

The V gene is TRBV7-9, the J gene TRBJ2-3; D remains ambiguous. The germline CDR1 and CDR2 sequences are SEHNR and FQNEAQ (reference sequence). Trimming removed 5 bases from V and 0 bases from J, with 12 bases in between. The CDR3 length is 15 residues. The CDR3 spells CASSRAGSSTDTQYF. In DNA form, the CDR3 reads TGTGCCAGCAGCCGCGCCGGGTCTAGCACAGATACGCAGTATTTT. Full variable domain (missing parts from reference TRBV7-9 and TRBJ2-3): DTGVSQNPRHKITKRGQNVTFRCDPISEHNRLYWYRQTLGQGPEFLTYFQNEAQLEKSRLLSDRFSAERPKGSFSTLEIQRTEQGDSAMYLCASSRAGSSTDTQYFGPGTRLTVL.

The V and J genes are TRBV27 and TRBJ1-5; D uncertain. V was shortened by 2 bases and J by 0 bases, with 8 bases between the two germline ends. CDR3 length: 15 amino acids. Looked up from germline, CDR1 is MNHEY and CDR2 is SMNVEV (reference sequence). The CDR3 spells CASSLTGYSNQPQHF. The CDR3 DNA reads TGTGCCAGCAGTTTAACGGGGTATAGCAATCAGCCCCAGCATTTT.